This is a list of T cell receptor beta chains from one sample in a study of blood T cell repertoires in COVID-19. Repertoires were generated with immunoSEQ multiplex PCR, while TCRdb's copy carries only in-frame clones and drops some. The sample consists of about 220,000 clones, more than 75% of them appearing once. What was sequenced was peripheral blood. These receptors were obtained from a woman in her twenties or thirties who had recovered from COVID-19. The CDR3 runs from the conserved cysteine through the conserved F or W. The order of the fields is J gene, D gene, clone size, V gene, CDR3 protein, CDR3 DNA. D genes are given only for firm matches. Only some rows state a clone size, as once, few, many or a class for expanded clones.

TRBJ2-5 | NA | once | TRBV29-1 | CSVENGGQSGTQYF | TGCAGCGTTGAAAATGGAGGACAGTCGGGGACCCAGTACTTC
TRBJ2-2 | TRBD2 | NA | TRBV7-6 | CASSPRTSGSVGELFF | TGTGCCAGCAGCCCTCGGACTAGCGGGTCTGTCGGGGAGCTGTTTTTT
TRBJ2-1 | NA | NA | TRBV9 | CASSRQSYNEQFF | TGTGCCAGCAGCCGACAGAGCTACAATGAGCAGTTCTTC
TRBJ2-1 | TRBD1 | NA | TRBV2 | CASDRDNEQFF | TGTGCCAGCGACAGGGACAATGAGCAGTTCTTC
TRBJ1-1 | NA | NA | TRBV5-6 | CASSLALRDIEAFF | TGTGCCAGCAGCTTGGCCCTCCGGGACATTGAAGCTTTCTTT
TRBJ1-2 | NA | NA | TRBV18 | CASSTGNYGYTF | TGTGCCAGCTCAACAGGGAACTATGGCTACACCTTC
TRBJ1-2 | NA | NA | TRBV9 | CASSGQTDNYGYTF | TGTGCCAGCAGCGGCCAAACTGATAACTATGGCTACACCTTC
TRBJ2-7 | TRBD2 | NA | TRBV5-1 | CASSLPRLADTYEQYF | TGCGCCAGCAGCTTGCCGAGACTAGCGGATACCTACGAGCAGTACTTC
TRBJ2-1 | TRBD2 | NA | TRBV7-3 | CASSLIAGDRNEQFF | TGTGCCAGCAGCTTAATAGCGGGGGACCGGAATGAGCAGTTCTTC
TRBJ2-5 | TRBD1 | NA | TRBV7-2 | CASSLGTGVLETQYF | TGTGCCAGCAGCTTAGGGACAGGGGTTTTAGAGACCCAGTACTTC
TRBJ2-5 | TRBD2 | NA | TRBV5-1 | CASSLGLAGVQETQYF | TGCGCCAGCAGCTTGGGGCTAGCGGGGGTCCAAGAGACCCAGTACTTC
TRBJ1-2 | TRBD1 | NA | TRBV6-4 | CASSPGTGALNYGYTF | TGTGCCAGCAGTCCCGGGACAGGGGCCCTTAACTATGGCTACACCTTC
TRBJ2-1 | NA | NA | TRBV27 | CASSGGSYNEQFF | TGTGCCAGCAGCGGAGGATCCTACAATGAGCAGTTCTTC
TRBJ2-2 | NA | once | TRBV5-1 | CASSLEAVRRAGNTGELFF | TGCGCCAGCAGCTTGGAAGCAGTACGAAGGGCGGGGAACACCGGGGAGCTGTTTTTT
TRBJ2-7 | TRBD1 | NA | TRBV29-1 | CSVDPGPRQGAGEQYF | TGCAGCGTTGACCCGGGCCCGAGACAGGGGGCTGGCGAGCAGTACTTC
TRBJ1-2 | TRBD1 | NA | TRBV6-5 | CANSDRANYGYTF | TGTGCCAACAGCGACAGGGCTAACTATGGCTACACCTTC
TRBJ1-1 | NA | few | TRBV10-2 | CASLMTGNTEAFF | TGCGCCAGTTTGATGACAGGGAACACTGAAGCTTTCTTT
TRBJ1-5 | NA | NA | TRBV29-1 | CSVGQSNQPQHF | TGCAGCGTTGGACAGAGCAATCAGCCCCAGCATTTT
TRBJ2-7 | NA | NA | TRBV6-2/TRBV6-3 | CASSNSLGGGRSYEQYF | TGTGCCAGCAGTAACTCTTTGGGCGGGGGCCGTTCCTACGAGCAGTACTTC
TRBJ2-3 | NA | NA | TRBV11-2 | CASSLARLAATDTQYF | TGTGCCAGCAGCTTAGCTAGGTTAGCAGCCACAGATACGCAGTATTTT
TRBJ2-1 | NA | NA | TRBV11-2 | CASSRLGVDEQFF | TGTGCCAGCAGCCGACTCGGAGTGGATGAGCAGTTCTTC
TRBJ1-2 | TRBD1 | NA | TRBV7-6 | CASSPRTGGYTF | TGTGCCAGCAGCCCGCGGACAGGTGGCTACACCTTC
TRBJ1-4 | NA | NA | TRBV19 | CASSTTRTNEKLFF | TGTGCCAGCAGTACGACGAGGACTAATGAAAAACTGTTTTTT
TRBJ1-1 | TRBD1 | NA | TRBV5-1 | CASSVDRGDTEAFF | TGCGCCAGCAGCGTGGACAGGGGCGACACTGAAGCTTTCTTT
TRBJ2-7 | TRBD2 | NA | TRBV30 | CAWSGRGGRSYEQYF | TGTGCCTGGAGTGGTCGGGGGGGCCGGTCCTACGAGCAGTACTTC
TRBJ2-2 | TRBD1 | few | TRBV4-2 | CASSPRDRGGGELFF | TGTGCCAGCAGCCCCCGGGACAGGGGAGGCGGGGAGCTGTTTTTT
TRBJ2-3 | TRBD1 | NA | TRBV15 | CATKKDRGGTDTQYF | TGTGCCACAAAAAAGGACAGGGGAGGCACAGATACGCAGTATTTT
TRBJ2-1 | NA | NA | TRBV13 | CASSPGGFPYNEQFF | TGTGCCAGCAGCCCAGGGGGGTTCCCCTACAATGAGCAGTTCTTC
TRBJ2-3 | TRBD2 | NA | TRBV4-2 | CASSYLAGGNTDTQYF | TGTGCCAGCAGCTACCTAGCGGGGGGTAACACAGATACGCAGTATTTT
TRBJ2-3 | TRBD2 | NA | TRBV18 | CASSPGLAGGPDTQYF | TGTGCCAGCTCACCTGGACTAGCGGGGGGGCCAGATACGCAGTATTTT
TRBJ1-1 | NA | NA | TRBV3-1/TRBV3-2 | CASSQGFEGWQGAFF | TGTGCCAGCAGCCAAGGGTTTGAGGGGTGGCAGGGGGCTTTCTTT
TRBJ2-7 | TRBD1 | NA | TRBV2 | CAGGQGGYEQYF | TGTGCCGGGGGACAGGGTGGGTACGAGCAGTACTTC
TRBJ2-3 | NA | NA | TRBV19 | CASSRLPGTDTQYF | TGTGCCAGTAGCAGACTCCCCGGCACAGATACGCAGTATTTT
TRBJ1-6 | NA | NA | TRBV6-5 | CASSWGGYNSPLHF | TGTGCCAGCAGTTGGGGCGGCTATAATTCACCCCTCCACTTT
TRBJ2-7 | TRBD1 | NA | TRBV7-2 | CASSFDRVSYEQYF | TGTGCCAGCAGCTTCGACAGGGTGTCCTACGAGCAGTACTTC
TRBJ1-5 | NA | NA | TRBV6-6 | CASSPNWRVGTGNQPQHF | TGTGCCAGCAGTCCCAATTGGAGGGTTGGTACCGGCAATCAGCCCCAGCATTTT
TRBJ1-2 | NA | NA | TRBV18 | CASSPQAGAHYGYTF | TGTGCCAGCTCACCTCAGGCGGGGGCCCACTATGGCTACACCTTC
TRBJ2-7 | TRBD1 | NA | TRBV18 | CASSPPSGQGREQYF | TGTGCCAGCTCACCACCGTCGGGACAGGGGAGGGAGCAGTACTTC
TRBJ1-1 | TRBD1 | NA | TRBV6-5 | CASSYSGTGVNEAFF | TGTGCCAGCAGTTACTCGGGGACAGGTGTTAATGAAGCTTTCTTT
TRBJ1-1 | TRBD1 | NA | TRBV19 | CASSKGQGSNTEAFF | TGTGCCAGTAGTAAAGGACAGGGGTCGAACACTGAAGCTTTCTTT
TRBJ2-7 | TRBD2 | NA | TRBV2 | CASSEGEAGGSYEQYF | TGTGCCAGCAGTGAAGGGGAGGCGGGGGGTTCCTACGAGCAGTACTTC
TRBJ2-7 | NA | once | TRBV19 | CASTHHSSSGEQYF | TGTGCCAGTACTCATCACTCTAGCTCGGGCGAGCAGTACTTC
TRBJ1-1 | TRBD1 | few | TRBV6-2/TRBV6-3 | CASSYLEGAWVEAFF | TGTGCCAGCAGTTATTTAGAGGGGGCTTGGGTTGAAGCTTTCTTT
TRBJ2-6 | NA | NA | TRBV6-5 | CASSMSVSGANVLTF | TGTGCCAGCAGTATGTCGGTGTCTGGGGCCAACGTCCTGACTTTC
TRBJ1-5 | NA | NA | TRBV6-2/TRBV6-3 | CASSYFPGGVNQPQHF | TGTGCCAGCAGTTACTTCCCGGGGGGCGTCAATCAGCCCCAGCATTTT
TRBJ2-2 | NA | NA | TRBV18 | CASSDSFGELFF | TGTGCCAGCTCAGACTCCTTCGGGGAGCTGTTTTTT
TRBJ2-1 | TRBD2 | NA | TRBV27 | CASSLSTSGDNEQFF | TGTGCCAGCAGTTTATCTACTAGCGGGGACAATGAGCAGTTCTTC
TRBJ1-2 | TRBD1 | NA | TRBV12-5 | CASGLVTGQINYGYTF | TGTGCTAGTGGTTTGGTAACGGGACAGATTAACTATGGCTACACCTTC
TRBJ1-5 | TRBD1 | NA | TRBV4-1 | CASSRLTGDPNQPQHF | TGCGCCAGCAGCCGCCTAACAGGGGACCCCAATCAGCCCCAGCATTTT
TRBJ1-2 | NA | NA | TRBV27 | CASSLGGLYGYTF | TGTGCCAGCAGTTTGGGGGGACTTTATGGCTACACCTTC
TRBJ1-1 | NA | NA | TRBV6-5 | CASFFRQIMNTEAFF | TGTGCCAGCTTTTTCCGCCAGATCATGAACACTGAAGCTTTCTTT
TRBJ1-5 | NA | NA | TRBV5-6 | CASSAHRGGYQPQHF | TGTGCCAGCAGCGCCCATCGGGGGGGGTATCAGCCCCAGCATTTT
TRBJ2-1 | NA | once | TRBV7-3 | CASSFMAGAYNEQFF | TGTGCCAGCAGCTTTATGGCAGGGGCTTACAATGAGCAGTTCTTC
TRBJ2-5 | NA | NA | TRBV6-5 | CASSSGLGYQETQYF | TGTGCCAGCAGTTCAGGGCTCGGGTACCAAGAGACCCAGTACTTC
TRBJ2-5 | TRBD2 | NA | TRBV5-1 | CASSSGTISPETQYF | TGCGCCAGCAGCTCCGGGACTATTAGCCCAGAGACCCAGTACTTC
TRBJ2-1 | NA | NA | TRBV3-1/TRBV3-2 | CASSQVRSTRTEQFF | TGTGCCAGCAGCCAAGTACGGAGTACCCGAACGGAGCAGTTCTTC
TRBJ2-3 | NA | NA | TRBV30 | CAWSVKGSGGYTDTQYF | TGTGCCTGGAGTGTAAAGGGTAGCGGCGGATACACAGATACGCAGTATTTT
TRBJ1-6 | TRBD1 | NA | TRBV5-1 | CASSLGGGDNSPLHF | TGCGCCAGCAGCTTGGGAGGGGGCGATAATTCACCCCTCCACTTT
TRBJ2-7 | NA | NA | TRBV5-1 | CASSLEVAREQYF | TGCGCCAGCAGCTTGGAAGTAGCTCGCGAGCAGTACTTC